These 4 T cell receptor beta chains were sequenced from one sample in a study of CD8+ T cells in alopecia areata. RNA, once extracted, was reverse transcribed into cDNA for use as the sequencing template. The assay was immunoSEQ multiplex PCR, and TCRdb's table has in-frame clones only and misses some. The sample lists about 100,000 clones; around 59% were seen once. Sequencing was performed on CD8+ T cells sorted from blood. The receptors originated from a human donor in good health.

This clone has more than one count but fewer than ten. V gene TRBV5-1 combines with J gene TRBJ1-2, with TRBD1 matching 8 bases. The CDR3 covers 15 residues. Germline-derived CDR1 and CDR2 are SGHRS and YFSETQ. The V and J ends lost 0 bases and 5 bases, in that order; junction bases with no gene match: 6. CDR3 nucleotides: TGCGCCAGCAGCTTGGGACAGGGGAACTTATATGGCTACACCTTC. Amino acids: CASSLGQGNLYGYTF. The whole variable domain, remainder taken from reference TRBV5-1 and TRBJ1-2, is KAGVTQTPRYLIKTRGQQVTLSCSPISGHRSVSWYQQTPGQGLQFLFEYFSETQRNKGNFPGRFSGRQFSNSRSEMNVSTLELGDSALYLCASSLGQGNLYGYTFGSGTRLTVV.

V and J are TRBV9 and TRBJ1-2; TRBD1 might be the D (5 bases). V was trimmed by 3 bases and J by 4 bases, leaving 13 bases between them. CDR3 length: 14 amino acids. The V gene's germline CDR1 is SGDLS and CDR2 YYNGEE. CDR3 amino acids: CASSADGTIYGYTF. The CDR3 DNA is TGTGCCAGCAGCGCGGACGGGACTATCTATGGCTACACCTTC. Variable domain in full (rest from reference TRBV9 and TRBJ1-2): DSGVTQTPKHLITATGQRVTLRCSPRSGDLSVYWYQQSLDQGLQFLIQYYNGEERAKGNILERFSAQQFPDLHSELNLSSLELGDSALYFCASSADGTIYGYTFGSGTRLTVV.

This rearrangement joins TRBV15 to TRBJ2-7; D tentatively reads TRBD1 or TRBD2 (5 bases each). The CDR3 is 16 amino acids. V was pared by 4 bases and J by 3 bases, with 19 bases between. From germline, CDR1 is LNHNV and CDR2 YYDKDF (reference sequence). CDR3 bases: TGTGCCACCAGCACCGAAAGAGGGACGGGATACTACGAGCAGTACTTC. As protein: CATSTERGTGYYEQYF.

This sequence joins TRBV7-8 and TRBJ1-2; D gene unclear. The CDR3 is 12 amino acids. V was trimmed by 1 base and J by 9 bases, leaving 9 bases between them. Germline V lookup: CDR1 SGHVS, CDR2 FQNEAQ. The CDR3 loop reads CASSLGSESYTF. The CDR3, as DNA: TGTGCCAGCAGCTTAGGATCGGAGAGCTACACCTTC.